This T cell receptor (beta chain) stems from a study of control samples from healthy donors and cancer patients. Produced via immunoSEQ multiplex PCR; TCRdb's table is partial and in-frame only. Of fewer than 200,000 clones listed, approximately 90% were seen once; the top ten hold around 1.5%. This clone was observed a handful of times. Per the germline V gene, CDR1 is SGHTA and CDR2 is FQGNSA. This CDR3 comprises 16 residues. With 2 bases clipped from V and 0 bases from J, the junction kept 3 bases outside the gene matches. The receptor was derived from a man aged 30-40 years in good health. Source material: blood. The V gene is TRBV7-2, the J gene TRBJ2-3; TRBD1 matches at 9 bases. CDR3 protein: CASSLRGTGSTDTQYF. The CDR3 region has the DNA TGTGCCAGCAGCTTAAGAGGGACAGGGAGCACAGATACGCAGTATTTT.